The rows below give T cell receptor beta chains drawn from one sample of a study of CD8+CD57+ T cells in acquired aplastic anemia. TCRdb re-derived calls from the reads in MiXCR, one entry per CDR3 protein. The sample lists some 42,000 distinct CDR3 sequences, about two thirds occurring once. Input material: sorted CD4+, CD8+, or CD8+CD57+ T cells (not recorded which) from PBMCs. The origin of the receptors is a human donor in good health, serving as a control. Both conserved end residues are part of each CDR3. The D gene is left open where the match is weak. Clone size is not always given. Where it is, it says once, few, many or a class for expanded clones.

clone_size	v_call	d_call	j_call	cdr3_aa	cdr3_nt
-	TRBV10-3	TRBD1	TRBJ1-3	CAISEDRGHYTIYF	TGTGCCATCAGTGAGGACAGGGGTCATTACACCATATATTTT
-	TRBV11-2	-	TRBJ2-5	CASSLEVGKETQYF	TGTGCCAGCAGCTTAGAGGTCGGAAAAGAGACCCAGTACTTC
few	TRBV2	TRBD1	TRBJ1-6	CASRDGQGDNSPLHF	TGTGCCAGCAGAGACGGACAGGGAGATAATTCACCCCTCCACTTT
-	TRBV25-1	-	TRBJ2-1	CASVLRGSNEQFF	TGTGCCAGCGTGCTCCGGGGGAGTAATGAGCAGTTCTTC
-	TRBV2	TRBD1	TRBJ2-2	CASSERGLGTGELFF	TGTGCCAGCAGTGAAAGGGGGCTAGGGACCGGGGAGCTGTTTTTT
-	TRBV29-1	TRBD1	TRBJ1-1	CSAARGLDTEAFF	TGCAGCGCTGCCAGGGGGCTGGACACTGAAGCTTTCTTT
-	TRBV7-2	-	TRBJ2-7	CASSLTSEQYF	TGTGCCAGCAGCTTGACCAGCGAGCAGTACTTC
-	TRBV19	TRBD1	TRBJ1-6	CASSLLGTGVSPLHF	TGTGCCAGTAGTTTGCTTGGTACAGGGGTCTCACCCCTCCACTTT
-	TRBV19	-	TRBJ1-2	CASSPNQGFYGYTF	TGTGCCAGTAGTCCAAACCAGGGATTCTATGGCTACACCTTC
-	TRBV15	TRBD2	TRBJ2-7	CATRDSGSYEQYF	TGTGCCACCAGGGACAGCGGGAGTTACGAGCAGTACTTC
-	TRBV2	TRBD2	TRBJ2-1	CASSRTSGGIYNEQFF	TGTGCCAGCAGCAGGACTAGCGGGGGGATCTACAATGAGCAGTTCTTC
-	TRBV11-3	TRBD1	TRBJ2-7	CASSLGGTGGYEQYF	TGTGCCAGCAGCTTAGGTGGGACAGGGGGCTACGAGCAGTACTTC
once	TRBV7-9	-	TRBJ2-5	CASSLDRASGETQYF	TGTGCCAGCAGCTTAGACAGGGCGTCAGGCGAGACCCAGTACTTC
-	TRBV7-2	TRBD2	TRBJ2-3	CASSLAGGGVADTQYF	TGTGCCAGCAGCTTAGCTGGCGGGGGGGTGGCAGATACGCAGTATTTT
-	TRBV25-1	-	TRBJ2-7	CASRRGTYEQYF	TGTGCCAGCAGGAGGGGAACCTACGAGCAGTACTTC
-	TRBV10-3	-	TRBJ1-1	CAISYGGNTEAFF	TGTGCCATCAGCTACGGGGGGAACACTGAAGCTTTCTTT
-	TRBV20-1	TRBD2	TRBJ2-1	CSARGAGGPYEQFF	TGCAGTGCTAGAGGGGCGGGGGGGCCCTATGAGCAGTTCTTC
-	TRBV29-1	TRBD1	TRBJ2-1	CSVARDRGDEQFF	TGCAGCGTTGCCCGGGACAGGGGCGATGAGCAGTTCTTC
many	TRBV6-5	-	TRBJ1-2	CASSYGGVGYGYTF	TGTGCCAGCAGTTACGGGGGGGTCGGCTATGGCTACACCTTC
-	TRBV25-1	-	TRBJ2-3	CASSESAPDTQYF	TGTGCCAGCAGTGAATCGGCTCCAGATACGCAGTATTTT